This paragraph covers one TCR beta chain sequence. The sample belongs to a study of blood T cell repertoires in COVID-19. Study in general: The United States, Italy and Spain supplied acute and convalescent COVID-19 samples. Sample material is recorded as cDNA or gDNA derived from T cells, B-cell-depleted T cells, or PBMCs.

As handled by the study authors: Scientists estimated how many nucleated cells there were by amplifying reference gene primers. Clones were read by immunoSEQ multiplex PCR, and TCRdb kept only the in-frame ones, dropping some. V and J calls and clone size follow that table, whereas D and trimming were derived from the DNA. The sample has around 140,000 clones; 85% to 90% are singletons. This CDR3 is built from 15 residues. V was clipped by 0 bases and J by 3 bases, with 9 bases between them. The clonotype was recovered from a woman aged 60 to 75 with acute or convalescent COVID-19. The V gene is TRBV6-7, the J gene TRBJ2-4, with TRBD2 as a possible D gene (6 bases). TRBV6-7 is annotated as an ORF whose role is uncertain. The sample taken for sequencing was peripheral blood. CDR3 protein: CASSYSRRDKNIQYF. The CDR3 region has the DNA TGTGCCAGCAGTTACTCTCGGCGGGACAAAAACATTCAGTACTTC.